The clone carrying this TCR beta chain appeared a few times. Its matching antigen is unknown. The source of the sample is a study of beta chain features in type 1 diabetes. Study background: Cell yields, gender and age were comparable in patients and healthy donors. Study observations and caveats: Moderate yet significant TCRB CDR3 shortening was seen in Type 1 diabetes patients in all four CD4+ subsets.

CDR3 length: 13 amino acids. Germline lookup yields CDR1 SQVTM and CDR2 ANQGSEA. The V and J ends lost 7 bases and 8 bases respectively, with 17 bases between them. The investigators reverse transcribed all of the isolated RNA, so they sequenced expressed TCRB transcripts. Mean read depth for naive, central memory and regulatory T cell samples was 3 million to 4.5 million reads. Profiling relied on immunoSEQ multiplex PCR, and the TCRdb table lists in-frame clones only, not all of them. The sample has roughly 340,000 clones, roughly 12% seen once. The specimen was naive CD4+ T cells from blood. The clonotype comes from a woman between 18 and 30 years old with type 1 diabetes. This chain uses TRBV29-1 with TRBJ1-4, with a weak D call TRBD1 (5 bases). The CDR3 DNA is TGCAGCGCAAAGGGACTTTTTCGGGAAAAACTGTTTTTT. The encoded protein is CSAKGLFREKLFF.